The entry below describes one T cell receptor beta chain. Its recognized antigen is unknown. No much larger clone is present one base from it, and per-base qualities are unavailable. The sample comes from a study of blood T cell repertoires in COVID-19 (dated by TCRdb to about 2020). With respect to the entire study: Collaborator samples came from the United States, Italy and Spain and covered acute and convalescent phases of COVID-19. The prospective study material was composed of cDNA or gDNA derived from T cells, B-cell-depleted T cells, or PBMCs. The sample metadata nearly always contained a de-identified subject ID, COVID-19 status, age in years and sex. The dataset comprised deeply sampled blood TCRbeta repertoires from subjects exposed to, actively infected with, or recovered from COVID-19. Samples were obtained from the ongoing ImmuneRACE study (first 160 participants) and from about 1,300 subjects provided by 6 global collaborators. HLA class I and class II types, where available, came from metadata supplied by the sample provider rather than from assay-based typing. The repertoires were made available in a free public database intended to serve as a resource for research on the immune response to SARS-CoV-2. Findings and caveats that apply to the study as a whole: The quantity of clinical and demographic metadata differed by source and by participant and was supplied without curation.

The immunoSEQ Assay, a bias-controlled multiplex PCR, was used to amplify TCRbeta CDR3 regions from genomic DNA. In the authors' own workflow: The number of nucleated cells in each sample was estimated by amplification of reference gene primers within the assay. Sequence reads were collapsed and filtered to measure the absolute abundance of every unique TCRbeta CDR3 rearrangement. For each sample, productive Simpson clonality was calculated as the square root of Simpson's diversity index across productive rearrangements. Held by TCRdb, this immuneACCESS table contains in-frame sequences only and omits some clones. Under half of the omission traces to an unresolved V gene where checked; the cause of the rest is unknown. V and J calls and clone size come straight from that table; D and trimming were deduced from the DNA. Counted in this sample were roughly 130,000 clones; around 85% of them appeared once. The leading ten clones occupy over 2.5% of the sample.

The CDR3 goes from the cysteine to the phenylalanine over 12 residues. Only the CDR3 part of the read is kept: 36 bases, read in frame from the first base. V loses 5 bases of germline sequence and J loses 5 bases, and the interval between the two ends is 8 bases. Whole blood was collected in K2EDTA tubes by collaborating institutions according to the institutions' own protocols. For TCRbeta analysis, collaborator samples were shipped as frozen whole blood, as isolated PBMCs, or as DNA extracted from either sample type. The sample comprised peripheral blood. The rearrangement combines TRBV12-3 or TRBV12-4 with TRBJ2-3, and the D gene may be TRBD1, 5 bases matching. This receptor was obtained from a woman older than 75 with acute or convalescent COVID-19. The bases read TGTGCCAGCAGTATCCAGGGAGATACGCAGTATTTT. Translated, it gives CASSIQGDTQYF.